One sample yielded the 21 T cell receptor beta chains listed below, sequenced in a study of T cell responses to AZD1222 COVID-19 vaccine. Assay: immunoSEQ multiplex PCR; the TCRdb copy retains only in-frame clones and omits some. Of roughly 69,000 clones listed, 80% were seen once; the top ten hold over 12%. Sequencing was performed on peripheral blood, taken 28 days after the second AZD1222 dose. Source of these receptors: an adult who received the AZD1222 COVID-19 vaccine.

This chain uses TRBV5-3 with TRBJ1-6; D call uncertain. TRBV5-3 belongs to the ORF category, with a function that is uncertain. The V and J ends lost 0 bases and 9 bases respectively, with 16 bases between them. The CDR3 spans 16 residues. In DNA form, the CDR3 reads TGTGCCAGAAGCTTGGTAGGGTTTTTGGATTCTTCACCCCTCCACTTT. It yields the protein CARSLVGFLDSSPLHF.

The chain employs TRBV28 and TRBJ2-1; D not resolved. Germline CDR1 MDHEN, CDR2 SYDVKM. This CDR3 has 12 residues. Trimming cost V 5 bases and J 4 bases, with 6 bases left between them. In nucleotides, the CDR3 is TGTGCCAGCAGTGAGCAGTACAATGAGCAGTTCTTC. Residues: CASSEQYNEQFF. Looking up the rest from reference TRBV28 and TRBJ2-1 gives the full variable domain: DVKVTQSSRYLVKRTGEKVFLECVQDMDHENMFWYRQDPGLGLRLIYFSYDVKMKEKGDIPEGYSVSREKKERFSLILESASTNQTSMYLCASSEQYNEQFFGPGTRLTVL.

This chain uses TRBV18 with TRBJ1-1; D gene unclear. From germline, CDR1 is KGHSH and CDR2 LQKENI. This CDR3 comprises 14 residues. With 2 bases removed from V and 4 bases from J, the gap between germline ends came to 11 bases. CDR3 residues: CASSPWPALTEAFF. CDR3 DNA: TGTGCCAGCTCACCATGGCCCGCTCTCACTGAAGCTTTCTTT.

The chain employs TRBV5-1 and TRBJ1-1; 9 bases align to TRBD1. V lost 5 bases and J lost 5; bases outside the gene matches: 7. Germline V CDR1 and CDR2: SGHRS, YFSETQ. CDR3 length equals 14 residues. DNA for the CDR3: TGCGCCAGCAGGTGGGGACAGGGTCGGACTGAAGCTTTCTTT. Amino acid sequence: CASRWGQGRTEAFF.

V usage is TRBV19 and J usage is TRBJ1-5, with 9 nucleotides matching TRBD1. CDR3 length: 15 amino acids. Germline V CDR1 and CDR2: LNHDA, SQIVND (reference sequence). V gave up 4 bases and J gave up 2 bases; unmatched junction bases: 3. The CDR3 DNA follows: TGTGCCAGTAGTAGCCGGGACAGGGGCAATCAGCCCCAGCATTTT. Translating it yields CASSSRDRGNQPQHF.

The chain couples TRBV6-5 to TRBJ1-4; D is perhaps TRBD1 (5 bases). Trimming removed 7 bases at V and 7 bases at J, with 13 bases between. The CDR3 is 13 amino acids. From germline, CDR1 is MNHEY and CDR2 SVGAGI. CDR3 DNA sequence: TGTGCCAGCATTCCAGGGAAGGCTGAAAAACTGTTTTTT. It specifies CASIPGKAEKLFF.

A few counts support this clone. The gene calls are TRBV30 and TRBJ1-2; TRBD1 aligns across 11 bases. Germline V CDR1 and CDR2: GTSNPN, SVGIG (reference sequence). This CDR3 is 14 amino acids long. The CDR3 DNA reads as TGTGCGTCAGGACAGGGGGCGGGTAACTATGGCTACACCTTC. The encoded protein is CASGQGAGNYGYTF.

The chain has TRBV25-1 and TRBJ1-6, with D perhaps TRBD1 (6 bases). Germline CDR1 is MGHDK and CDR2 is SYGVNS. Trimming pared 3 bases from V and 7 bases from J, leaving 13 bases between. The CDR3 loop spans 15 amino acids. The CDR3 DNA reads as TGTGCCAGCAGTGAGAGTCGGCAGGGGAATTCACCCCTCCACTTT. The encoded protein is CASSESRQGNSPLHF.

The gene calls are TRBV18 and TRBJ1-5; 7 positions match TRBD1. The V segment lost 3 bases and the J segment 5 bases; nucleotides outside the gene matches: 1. Germline V CDR1 and CDR2: KGHSH, LQKENI. The CDR3 is made up of 13 amino acids. CDR3: CASSPGTDQPQHF. In nucleotides, the CDR3 is TGTGCCAGCTCACCTGGGACAGATCAGCCCCAGCATTTT. The whole variable domain, remainder taken from reference TRBV18 and TRBJ1-5, is NAGVMQNPRHLVRRRGQEARLRCSPMKGHSHVYWYRQLPEEGLKFMVYLQKENIIDESGMPKERFSAEFPKEGPSILRIQQVVRGDSAAYFCASSPGTDQPQHFGDGTRLSIL.

This chain connects TRBV7-2 to TRBJ2-1; either TRBD1 or TRBD2 may supply D (7 bases each). The CDR3 contains 15 residues. From germline, CDR1 is SGHTA and CDR2 FQGNSA. The V gene lost 5 bases and the J gene lost 4 bases, with 15 bases spanning the gap. The CDR3 nucleotides are TGTGCCAGCAGCACCCAGGGGGGGGATTACAATGAGCAGTTCTTC. Its protein product is CASSTQGGDYNEQFF.

CDR3 loop: CASSQGQGVYEQYF. The CDR3 DNA reads as TGTGCCAGCAGCCAGGGCCAGGGGGTCTACGAGCAGTACTTC. This chain connects TRBV2 to TRBJ2-7; 7 bases fit TRBD1. CDR3 length: 14 amino acids. V was pared by 6 bases and J by 3 bases, with 8 bases of the junction left unmatched. Looked up from germline, CDR1 is SNHLY and CDR2 is FYNNEI.

The chain recombines TRBV21-1 with TRBJ1-5; the table's D call of TRBD1 was not tested on the DNA. TRBV21-1 is flagged as a pseudogene. The CDR3 is 16 residues long. CDR3 bases: TGTGCCAGCAGCAAAGCGCGGAAGGGGGCATCGCAGCCCCAGCATTTT. It is translated as CASSKARKGASQPQHF.

This chain joins TRBV19 and TRBJ2-1; 10 nucleotides match TRBD2. This CDR3 is built from 15 residues. J lost 5 bases, V lost 9 bases, and 10 bases had no gene match. Germline V gene lookup returns CDR1 LNHDA and CDR2 SQIVND (reference sequence). For the CDR3, the DNA is TGTGCCAGCCGAGTTAGCGGGGGGCATAACAATGAGCAGTTCTTC. Residues: CASRVSGGHNNEQFF. Variable domain in full (rest from reference TRBV19 and TRBJ2-1): DGGITQSPKYLFRKEGQNVTLSCEQNLNHDAMYWYRQDPGQGLRLIYYSQIVNDFQKGDIAEGYSVSREKKESFPLTVTSAQKNPTAFYLCASRVSGGHNNEQFFGPGTRLTVL.

This clone was seen just once. This chain links TRBV6-6 with TRBJ2-1; D call uncertain. Trimming left V 6 bases short and J 8 bases short, with 8 bases between. The CDR3 is 11 amino acids. From germline, CDR1 is MNHNY and CDR2 SVGAGI (reference sequence). The CDR3 nucleotides are TGTGCCAGCAGGCAACTCGATGAGCAGTTCTTC. Amino acids: CASRQLDEQFF.

V is TRBV5-4 and J is TRBJ1-1; 10 bases fit TRBD1. This CDR3 has 19 amino acids. V lost 4 bases and J lost 0; bases outside the gene matches: 15. Germline V CDR1 and CDR2: SGHNT, YYREEE (reference sequence). The CDR3 reads CASSPPPRQGASVNTEAFF. DNA for the CDR3: TGTGCCAGCAGCCCCCCTCCCAGACAGGGGGCATCAGTGAACACTGAAGCTTTCTTT.

This clone was seen more than once but under ten times. This chain links TRBV28 with TRBJ1-2, with D possibly TRBD1 on 6 matching bases. V gave up 2 bases and J gave up 8 bases, with 12 bases separating them. The CDR3 sequence is 13 residues long. The germline gives CDR1 MDHEN, CDR2 SYDVKM. CDR3 nucleotide sequence: TGTGCCAGCAGTTTAGCGGCAGGGGTAGGCTACACCTTC. Its protein is CASSLAAGVGYTF.

This clone came up once. V gene TRBV27 combines with J gene TRBJ1-6; the D is unclear. Germline-derived CDR1 and CDR2 are MNHEY and SMNVEV (reference sequence). The length of the CDR3 is 15 residues. V was pared by 3 bases and J by 6 bases, with 12 bases between. This chain's CDR3 is CASSFEGPGNSPLHF. In nucleotides, the CDR3 is TGTGCCAGCAGTTTCGAGGGCCCGGGTAATTCACCCCTCCACTTT.

V and J are TRBV19 and TRBJ1-5; possibly TRBD1 for D (5 bases). Trimming left V 5 bases short and J 9 bases short, with 17 bases between. This CDR3 is 14 amino acids long. The V gene's germline CDR1 is LNHDA and CDR2 SQIVND (reference sequence). CDR3 protein: CASSYGANDRPQHF. CDR3 coding DNA: TGTGCCAGTAGTTACGGGGCAAATGACCGGCCCCAGCATTTT.

This rearrangement joins TRBV6-2 or TRBV6-3 to TRBJ1-5; 9 bases align to TRBD1. The V gene's germline CDR1 is MNHEY and CDR2 SVGEGT. CDR3 length: 19 residues. V was clipped by 0 bases and J by 2 bases; unmatched bases: 11. DNA of the CDR3: TGTGCCAGCAGTTACTCGAGGCGGACAGGGGTATATGGCAATCAGCCCCAGCATTTT. Translation: CASSYSRRTGVYGNQPQHF.

This chain joins TRBV18 and TRBJ2-1; 9 bases fit TRBD2. V shed 3 bases, J shed 8 bases, and the junction held 2 bases outside the gene matches. The CDR3 runs to 13 residues. In germline, CDR1 is KGHSH, CDR2 LQKENI. In DNA form, the CDR3 reads TGTGCCAGCTCACCCCGACTAGCGGATGAGCAGTTCTTC. Amino acids: CASSPRLADEQFF.

The J gene is TRBJ1-2, the V gene TRBV4-1; D is perhaps TRBD1 (6 bases). Germline V gene sequence: CDR1 MGHRA, CDR2 YSYEKL. The CDR3 extends over 17 amino acids. Trimming cost V 1 base and J 4 bases, with 19 bases left between them. The CDR3: CASSQAEGGSLGYGYTF. The CDR3 bases are TGCGCCAGCAGCCAAGCGGAGGGGGGTAGTCTCGGCTATGGCTACACCTTC.